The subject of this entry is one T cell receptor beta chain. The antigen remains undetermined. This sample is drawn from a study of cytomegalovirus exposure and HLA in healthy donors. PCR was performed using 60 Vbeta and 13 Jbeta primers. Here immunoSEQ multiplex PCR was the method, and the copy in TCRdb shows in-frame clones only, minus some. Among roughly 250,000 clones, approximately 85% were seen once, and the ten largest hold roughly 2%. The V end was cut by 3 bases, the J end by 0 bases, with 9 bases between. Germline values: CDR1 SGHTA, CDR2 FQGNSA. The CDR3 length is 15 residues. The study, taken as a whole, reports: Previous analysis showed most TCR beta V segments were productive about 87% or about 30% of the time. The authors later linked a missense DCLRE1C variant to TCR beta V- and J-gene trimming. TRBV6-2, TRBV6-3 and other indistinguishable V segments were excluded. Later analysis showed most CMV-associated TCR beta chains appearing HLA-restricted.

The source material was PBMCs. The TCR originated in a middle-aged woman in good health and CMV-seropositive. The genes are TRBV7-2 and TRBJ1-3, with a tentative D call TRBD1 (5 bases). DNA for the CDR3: TGTGCCAGCAGCTTGGAGGGGAGCTCTGGAAACACCATATATTTT. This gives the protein CASSLEGSSGNTIYF.